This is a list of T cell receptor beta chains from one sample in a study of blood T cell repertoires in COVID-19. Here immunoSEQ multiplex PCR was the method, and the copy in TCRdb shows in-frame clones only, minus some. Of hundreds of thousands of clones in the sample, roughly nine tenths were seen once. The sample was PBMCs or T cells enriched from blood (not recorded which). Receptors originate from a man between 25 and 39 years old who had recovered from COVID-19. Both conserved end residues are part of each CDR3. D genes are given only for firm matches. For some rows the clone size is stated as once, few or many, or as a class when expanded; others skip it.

TGTGCCAGCAGCTTGCGGGGCACAGATACGCAGTATTTT,CASSLRGTDTQYF,.,TRBJ2-3,TRBV5-8,.
TGTGCCAGCAGTTTGACTTTCCGCGGGAGTATCTACAATGAGCAGTTCTTC,CASSLTFRGSIYNEQFF,TRBD2,TRBJ2-1,TRBV28,.
TGCGCCAGCATGGGGCAGGGGGCCGGGGAGCTGTTTTTT,CASMGQGAGELFF,TRBD1,TRBJ2-2,TRBV10-2,.
TGTGCCAGTAGAACCCAGGGGGCAGGCAATCAGCCCCAGCATTTT,CASRTQGAGNQPQHF,TRBD1,TRBJ1-5,TRBV19,once
TGTGCTAGTGGTTTGGACCGGGGTCGACAGGCCCAAGAGACCCAGTACTTC,CASGLDRGRQAQETQYF,.,TRBJ2-5,TRBV12-5,.
TGTGCCAGCAGCTTAGGACTAGGGGAGCCCCAGCATTTT,CASSLGLGEPQHF,.,TRBJ1-5,TRBV7-2,.
TGTGCCATCAGCCACAGTGGGAATTCACCCCTCCACTTT,CAISHSGNSPLHF,.,TRBJ1-6,TRBV10-3,.
TGTGCCAGCAGTTTACTAGCGGAGGTCCAAGAGACCCAGTACTTC,CASSLLAEVQETQYF,TRBD2,TRBJ2-5,TRBV28,.
TGTGCCAGCAGACTCACAGGGGGCGCAGATACGCAGTATTTT,CASRLTGGADTQYF,TRBD1,TRBJ2-3,TRBV27,.
TGTGCCAGCAGCTCGGGACAGCTTAAAGACTATGGCTACACCTTC,CASSSGQLKDYGYTF,TRBD1,TRBJ1-2,TRBV7-3,.
TGCGCCAGCAGCTTGTCGGGGACTTATACAGATACGCAGTATTTT,CASSLSGTYTDTQYF,.,TRBJ2-3,TRBV5-1,.
TGTGCCACCAGCAATCCAGAACGGCCGGGACTAGCGGGTTCCTACGAGCAGTACTTC,CATSNPERPGLAGSYEQYF,TRBD2,TRBJ2-7,TRBV15,once
TGTGCCAGCAGCGGGACAGGCACTGAAGCTTTCTTT,CASSGTGTEAFF,TRBD1,TRBJ1-1,TRBV13,.
TGTGCCAGTAGTGTGGGAGATGAACTGTTTTTT,CASSVGDELFF,.,TRBJ1-4,TRBV19,.
TGTGCCAGCAGCCAAGAGGGCAGTAACTTGGCTTTCTTT,CASSQEGSNLAFF,.,TRBJ1-1,TRBV3-1/TRBV3-2,.
TGTGCCAGCAGCCTCTCCGGGACAGGGGGTAGCGAGCAGTACTTC,CASSLSGTGGSEQYF,TRBD1,TRBJ2-7,TRBV6-5,.
TGTGCCAGCAGCGTAGGGTCTAGTTCCTCCTACGAGCAGTACTTC,CASSVGSSSSYEQYF,.,TRBJ2-7,TRBV9,.
TGTGCCAGCAGCTTAGGTTGGCTAGCGGGAGGGCACAATGAGCAGTTCTTC,CASSLGWLAGGHNEQFF,TRBD2,TRBJ2-1,TRBV7-2,.
TGTGCCAGCAGGTCTAGCGGGAGTACTAACACCGGGGAGCTGTTTTTT,CASRSSGSTNTGELFF,TRBD2,TRBJ2-2,TRBV2,few
TGTGCCAGCAGCTTGGAGGACAGCCAAGAGACCCAGTACTTC,CASSLEDSQETQYF,.,TRBJ2-5,TRBV5-6,.
TGTGCCAGCACATCTCCGGGACAGGATCTTGCCGGGGAGCTGTTTTTT,CASTSPGQDLAGELFF,TRBD1,TRBJ2-2,TRBV11-2,.
TGTGCCATCAGTGAGTCCCCGGGAGGCCAGTATGGCTACACCTTC,CAISESPGGQYGYTF,.,TRBJ1-2,TRBV10-3,.
TGTGCCAGCAGCGTAGATCAGGGCCCCTACGAGCAGTACTTC,CASSVDQGPYEQYF,.,TRBJ2-7,TRBV9,.
TGTGCCAGTAGTCCTTTAGTCCCGGGACAGGGGGGTACGCAGTATTTT,CASSPLVPGQGGTQYF,TRBD1,TRBJ2-3,TRBV19,.
TGTGCCAGCAGCCTAGGGACAGGCTCCTACAATGAGCAGTTCTTC,CASSLGTGSYNEQFF,TRBD1,TRBJ2-1,TRBV7-3,.
TGCGCCAGCAGCCAAGTACTGGAGGCCCCCACAGATACGCAGTATTTT,CASSQVLEAPTDTQYF,.,TRBJ2-3,TRBV4-1,.
TGTGCCAGTAGATACCGGGACAGGGATCACGATGAGCAGTTCTTC,CASRYRDRDHDEQFF,TRBD1,TRBJ2-1,TRBV19,.
TGCGCCAGCAGCTTGGGGACTAGCGGGAGCCCGGGCACAGATACGCAGTATTTT,CASSLGTSGSPGTDTQYF,TRBD2,TRBJ2-3,TRBV5-1,.
TGTGCCAGCAGCTCTTACCGGACAACCTTCGGGGAGCAGTACTTC,CASSSYRTTFGEQYF,.,TRBJ2-7,TRBV7-8,.
TGTGCCAGCAGCTTAGGTCTCCGAGGAAACTCTGGAAACACCATATATTTT,CASSLGLRGNSGNTIYF,.,TRBJ1-3,TRBV7-6,.
TGTGCCAGCAGCGCCGTGGCGGGAGCAGTAACCGGGGAGCTGTTTTTT,CASSAVAGAVTGELFF,TRBD2,TRBJ2-2,TRBV5-5,.
TGTGCCAGCAGTGAGCTAGAGGATACGCAGTATTTT,CASSELEDTQYF,.,TRBJ2-3,TRBV6-1,.
TGCGCCAGCAGCTCGACACCCTCGAACTATGGCTACACCTTC,CASSSTPSNYGYTF,.,TRBJ1-2,TRBV5-1,.
TGCGCCAGCAGCTTGGTGGGACAGGTCGGAGGAAACACCATATATTTT,CASSLVGQVGGNTIYF,TRBD1,TRBJ1-3,TRBV5-1,.
TGTGCCAGCTCACCATTCGATCAGGGCAACTACAATGAGCAGTTCTTC,CASSPFDQGNYNEQFF,.,TRBJ2-1,TRBV18,.
TGTGCCAGCAGCTGGAGGGTCTCCTACGAGCAGTACTTC,CASSWRVSYEQYF,.,TRBJ2-7,TRBV3-1/TRBV3-2,.
TGTGCCGGAGGACTAGCGGGCGCGGTTACGCAGTATTTT,CAGGLAGAVTQYF,TRBD2,TRBJ2-3,TRBV7-2,.
TGTGCCAGCAGCTTATTGGGACTAGACAGGGAGCTGTTTTTT,CASSLLGLDRELFF,TRBD2,TRBJ2-2,TRBV7-9,.
TGTGCCAGTAGGGTTATGTCGGGGGGGCGGACTGAAGCTTTCTTT,CASRVMSGGRTEAFF,.,TRBJ1-1,TRBV19,.
TGTGCCAGCAGCTTAAATAGACAGTCCGTAGAGACCCAGTACTTC,CASSLNRQSVETQYF,.,TRBJ2-5,TRBV7-9,.
TGTGCCAGCAGGCCGACCGGGATGTATCAGCCCCAGCATTTT,CASRPTGMYQPQHF,.,TRBJ1-5,TRBV28,.